These T cell receptor beta chains were read from a single sample in a study of blood T cell repertoires in COVID-19. Profiled with immunoSEQ multiplex PCR; TCRdb holds only in-frame clones, not every one. The sample consists of 200,000 or so clones, more than 65% of them appearing once. Specimen: PBMCs or T cells enriched from blood (not recorded which). Receptors originate from a man in his forties who had recovered from COVID-19. The CDR3 runs from the conserved cysteine through the conserved F or W. A D gene is named only where the DNA matches it firmly. Some rows mark clone size as missing; the rest say once, few, many or name a class of expanded clone.

V	size	D	J	CDR3	DNA
TRBV19	.	.	TRBJ1-1	CASSEPGTPNTEAFF	TGTGCCAGTAGTGAACCCGGGACACCGAACACTGAAGCTTTCTTT
TRBV4-2	once	.	TRBJ2-1	CASSQDIMAVNEQFF	TGTGCCAGCAGCCAAGATATTATGGCGGTCAATGAGCAGTTCTTC
TRBV5-1	.	.	TRBJ2-7	CASSPLSMTGASSYEQYF	TGCGCCAGCAGCCCTCTTTCAATGACGGGTGCTAGCTCCTACGAGCAGTACTTC
TRBV10-1	.	.	TRBJ2-2	CASSRLQGIGELFF	TGCGCCAGCAGTCGACTACAGGGAATCGGGGAGCTGTTTTTT
TRBV2	.	TRBD2	TRBJ2-5	CASKGGGSETQYF	TGTGCCAGCAAGGGCGGGGGATCGGAGACCCAGTACTTC
TRBV15	.	TRBD1	TRBJ2-7	CATSRVGTGTYEQYF	TGTGCCACCAGCAGAGTTGGGACAGGGACCTACGAGCAGTACTTC
TRBV6-4	.	TRBD2	TRBJ2-3	CASSSGGSTDTQYF	TGTGCCAGCAGCAGCGGGGGCAGCACAGATACGCAGTATTTT
TRBV5-1	.	TRBD2	TRBJ2-7	CASSLSGGLAGNEQYF	TGCGCCAGCAGCTTATCCGGCGGACTAGCGGGGAACGAGCAGTACTTC
TRBV7-2	.	.	TRBJ1-5	CASSHRVGASGNQPQHF	TGTGCCAGCAGCCATAGGGTGGGGGCCTCCGGCAATCAGCCCCAGCATTTT
TRBV2	few	TRBD1	TRBJ1-1	CASSPGTGSTEAFF	TGTGCCAGCAGCCCCGGGACAGGTTCGACTGAAGCTTTCTTT
TRBV9	.	TRBD1	TRBJ1-1	CASSVTDRGGTEAFF	TGTGCCAGCAGCGTAACCGACAGGGGGGGAACTGAAGCTTTCTTT
TRBV5-1	.	TRBD1	TRBJ1-6	CASSEGAQGNSPLHF	TGCGCCAGCAGCGAGGGGGCCCAGGGGAATTCACCCCTCCACTTT
TRBV4-2	few	.	TRBJ2-7	CASSQNREYSYEQYF	TGTGCCAGCAGCCAAAATCGAGAATACTCCTACGAGCAGTACTTC
TRBV5-6	.	.	TRBJ2-3	CASSLAPNRVGWADTQYF	TGTGCCAGCAGCTTGGCCCCAAATCGGGTAGGTTGGGCAGATACGCAGTATTTT
TRBV29-1	.	TRBD1	TRBJ1-1	CSVAWTGDTEAFF	TGCAGCGTCGCATGGACAGGGGACACTGAAGCTTTCTTT
TRBV28	.	.	TRBJ1-2	CASSFLVDYGYTF	TGTGCCAGCAGTTTTCTTGTAGACTATGGCTACACCTTC
TRBV6-7	.	TRBD1	TRBJ1-1	CASSGRQEQGAGTEAFF	TGTGCCAGCAGTGGCCGACAGGAACAGGGGGCAGGCACTGAAGCTTTCTTT
TRBV5-8	.	TRBD2	TRBJ2-3	CASSFGGATDTQYF	TGTGCCAGCAGCTTCGGGGGGGCAACAGATACGCAGTATTTT
TRBV7-2	.	.	TRBJ1-6	CASSLARGSYNSPLHF	TGTGCCAGCAGCTTAGCGCGGGGCTCCTATAATTCACCCCTCCACTTT
TRBV24-1	.	.	TRBJ2-5	CATSSLYQETQYF	TGTGCCACCAGTTCCTTGTACCAAGAGACCCAGTACTTC
TRBV18	.	.	TRBJ1-1	CASSPRVNTGGILNTEAFF	TGTGCCAGCTCACCAAGGGTTAATACCGGCGGGATTTTGAACACTGAAGCTTTCTTT
TRBV5-5	once	TRBD1	TRBJ2-7	CASSLVSGQTYEQYF	TGTGCCAGCAGCTTGGTTTCGGGACAGACCTACGAGCAGTACTTC
TRBV24-1	.	.	TRBJ1-2	CATSDRGRGGYTF	TGTGCCACCAGTGACCGGGGCAGGGGTGGCTACACCTTC
TRBV18	.	.	TRBJ1-2	CASSPQDSPYYGYTF	TGTGCCAGCTCACCACAGGACAGCCCTTACTATGGCTACACCTTC
TRBV18	.	.	TRBJ2-2	CASSRVSTGELFF	TGTGCCAGCTCCAGGGTCTCCACCGGGGAGCTGTTTTTT
TRBV29-1	few	.	TRBJ2-5	CSVAGVGETQYF	TGCAGCGTTGCGGGGGTTGGGGAGACCCAGTACTTC
TRBV6-2/TRBV6-3	.	TRBD1	TRBJ2-1	CASSYRGTGGYNEQFF	TGTGCCAGCAGTTACCGAGGGACAGGGGGTTACAATGAGCAGTTCTTC
TRBV28	.	.	TRBJ1-1	CASSSPDLRITEAFF	TGTGCCAGCAGTTCCCCCGACCTGAGGATAACTGAAGCTTTCTTT
TRBV4-2	.	TRBD2	TRBJ2-5	CASSQESLAVGGETQYF	TGTGCCAGCAGCCAAGAATCCCTAGCGGTGGGGGGAGAGACCCAGTACTTC
TRBV7-9	.	.	TRBJ1-6	CASSSSRGVYNSPLHF	TGTGCCAGCAGCTCCAGTCGGGGGGTTTATAATTCACCCCTCCACTTT
TRBV5-3	.	TRBD2	TRBJ2-5	CARSLSSVAGTKETQYF	TGTGCCAGAAGCTTGTCGTCGGTAGCGGGGACTAAAGAGACCCAGTACTTC
TRBV7-2	few	.	TRBJ1-5	CASSFAAGINQPQHF	TGTGCCAGCAGCTTTGCGGCAGGGATCAATCAGCCCCAGCATTTT
TRBV18	.	TRBD1	TRBJ1-1	CASSPRQGSTEAFF	TGTGCCAGCTCACCACGACAGGGATCCACTGAAGCTTTCTTT
TRBV3-1/TRBV3-2	once	TRBD1	TRBJ1-1	CASSHDPDRVRAFF	TGTGCCAGCAGCCATGACCCGGACAGGGTACGGGCTTTCTTT
TRBV18	.	.	TRBJ2-1	CASSPRQGLYNEQFF	TGTGCCAGCTCACCACGGCAGGGGTTATACAATGAGCAGTTCTTC
TRBV27	.	.	TRBJ1-1	CASSLAGNTEAFF	TGTGCCAGCAGTTTAGCAGGGAACACTGAAGCTTTCTTT
TRBV7-2	once	.	TRBJ1-2	CASSLGGQSIAYGYTF	TGTGCCAGCAGCTTAGGTGGACAGTCCATCGCCTATGGCTACACCTTC
TRBV28	.	TRBD1	TRBJ2-7	CASSLGQPSTGQYF	TGTGCCAGCAGTTTGGGACAGCCCTCTACAGGGCAGTACTTC
TRBV4-1	.	TRBD2	TRBJ2-3	CASSQPLSTLAGGARDTQYF	TGCGCCAGCAGCCAACCCCTGAGCACCCTAGCGGGGGGAGCTAGGGATACGCAGTATTTT
TRBV9	.	TRBD1	TRBJ1-2	CASSVGQGYGYTF	TGTGCCAGCAGCGTAGGACAGGGATATGGCTACACCTTC
TRBV19	.	TRBD2	TRBJ2-2	CASSRTSGYTGELFF	TGTGCCAGTAGTCGTACTAGCGGATACACCGGGGAGCTGTTTTTT
TRBV19	.	.	TRBJ2-5	CASGKGSRARNRETQYF	TGTGCCAGTGGTAAGGGTTCCAGGGCCCGTAATCGGGAGACCCAGTACTTC
TRBV19	.	TRBD1	TRBJ1-5	CASVDRVEGQPQHF	TGTGCCAGTGTAGACAGGGTGGAAGGGCAGCCCCAGCATTTT
TRBV27	.	.	TRBJ2-1	CASSFANGVLNEQFF	TGTGCCAGCAGTTTCGCTAACGGGGTCCTCAATGAGCAGTTCTTC
TRBV7-2	.	.	TRBJ1-2	CASSMVYSFYTF	TGTGCCAGCAGCATGGTATACTCTTTCTACACCTTC
TRBV4-3	.	.	TRBJ1-1	CASSQGSSMNTEAFF	TGCGCCAGCAGCCAAGGGAGCTCTATGAACACTGAAGCTTTCTTT
TRBV5-1	.	TRBD1	TRBJ2-7	CASSSRQGAYEQYF	TGCGCCAGCAGCTCCCGGCAGGGGGCCTACGAGCAGTACTTC
TRBV7-8	.	.	TRBJ2-7	CASSSSVTNSYEQYF	TGTGCCAGCAGCTCCTCTGTGACAAACTCCTACGAGCAGTACTTC
TRBV16	.	TRBD2	TRBJ2-3	CASSPTRMASGGQQYF	TGTGCCAGCAGCCCTACAAGGATGGCTAGCGGGGGCCAACAGTATTTT
TRBV10-1	.	.	TRBJ1-2	CASSESVTGPNYGYTF	TGCGCCAGCAGTGAGTCGGTCACAGGACCCAACTATGGCTACACCTTC
TRBV6-5	.	TRBD1	TRBJ2-1	CASSSGQGGSYNEQFF	TGTGCCAGCAGTTCTGGACAGGGCGGATCCTACAATGAGCAGTTCTTC
TRBV7-3	.	.	TRBJ2-7	CASSPTGRGYEQYF	TGTGCCAGCAGTCCGACAGGCAGGGGCTACGAGCAGTACTTC
TRBV6-5	.	TRBD2	TRBJ2-5	CASSRLAGVGETQYF	TGTGCCAGCAGCCGACTAGCGGGGGTCGGAGAGACCCAGTACTTC
TRBV4-1	.	.	TRBJ2-1	CASSQDGGSLYNEQFF	TGCGCCAGCAGCCAAGACGGCGGATCCTTATACAATGAGCAGTTCTTC
TRBV5-1	few	.	TRBJ1-1	CASIPGGDNTEAFF	TGCGCCAGCATCCCCGGGGGGGACAACACTGAAGCTTTCTTT